The clone carrying this T cell receptor (beta chain) has only one observation. The CDR3 runs 15 residues. Looked up from germline, CDR1 is SNHLY and CDR2 is FYNNEI. V was clipped by 1 base and J by 4 bases, with 11 bases between them. The sample is drawn from a study of blood T cell repertoires in COVID-19. Sequencing was performed with immunoSEQ multiplex PCR; in TCRdb, only in-frame clones are kept and a portion is missing. This sample has about 150,000 clones, with roughly 80% found just once. V is TRBV2 and J is TRBJ2-4; D remains unclear. The TCR was taken from a woman between 45 and 65 years old who had recovered from COVID-19. Sample: PBMCs or T cells enriched from blood (not recorded which). The CDR3 nucleotides are TGTGCCAGCAGTGAAGTGGCACCGACTAAAAACATTCAGTACTTC. Its protein product is CASSEVAPTKNIQYF.